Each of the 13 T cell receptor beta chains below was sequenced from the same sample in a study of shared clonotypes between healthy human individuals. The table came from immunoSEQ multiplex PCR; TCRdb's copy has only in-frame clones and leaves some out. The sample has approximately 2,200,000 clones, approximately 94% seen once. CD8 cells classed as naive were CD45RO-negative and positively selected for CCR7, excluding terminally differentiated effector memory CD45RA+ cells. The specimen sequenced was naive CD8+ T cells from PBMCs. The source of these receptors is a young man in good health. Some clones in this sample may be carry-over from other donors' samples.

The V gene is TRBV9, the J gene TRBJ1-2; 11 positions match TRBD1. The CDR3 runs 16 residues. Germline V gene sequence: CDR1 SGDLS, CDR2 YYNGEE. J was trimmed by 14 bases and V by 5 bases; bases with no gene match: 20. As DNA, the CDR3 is TGTGCCAGCAGTCCTCTATATCCCGGGACAGGGGGACAGGGGACCTTC. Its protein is CASSPLYPGTGGQGTF.

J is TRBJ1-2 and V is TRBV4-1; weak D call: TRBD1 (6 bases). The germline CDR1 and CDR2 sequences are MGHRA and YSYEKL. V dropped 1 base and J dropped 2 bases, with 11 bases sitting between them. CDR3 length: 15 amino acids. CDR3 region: CASSQVTGDNYGYTF. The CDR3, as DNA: TGCGCCAGCAGCCAAGTGACAGGTGACAACTATGGCTACACCTTC.

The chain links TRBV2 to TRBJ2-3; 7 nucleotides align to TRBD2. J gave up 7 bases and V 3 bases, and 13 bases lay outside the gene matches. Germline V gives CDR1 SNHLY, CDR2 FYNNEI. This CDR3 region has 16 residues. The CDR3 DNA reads TGTGCCAGCAGTGAGACCCTAGCTAGCGGAACATATACGCAGTATTTT. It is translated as CASSETLASGTYTQYF.

CDR3 sequence: CASSLSITGNYGYTF. The CDR3 DNA sequence: TGTGCCAGCAGTTTATCGATTACCGGTAACTATGGCTACACCTTC. The chain recombines TRBV27 with TRBJ1-2; D is unclear. Trimming cost V 0 bases and J 1 base, with 9 bases left between them. Germline V lookup: CDR1 MNHEY, CDR2 SMNVEV (reference sequence). This CDR3 contains 15 residues.

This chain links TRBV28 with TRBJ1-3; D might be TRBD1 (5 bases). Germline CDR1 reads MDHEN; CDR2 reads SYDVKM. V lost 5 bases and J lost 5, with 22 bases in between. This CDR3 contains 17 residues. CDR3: CASSPLEAEGLRNTIYF. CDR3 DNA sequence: TGTGCCAGCAGTCCCCTAGAGGCGGAGGGACTACGAAACACCATATATTTT.

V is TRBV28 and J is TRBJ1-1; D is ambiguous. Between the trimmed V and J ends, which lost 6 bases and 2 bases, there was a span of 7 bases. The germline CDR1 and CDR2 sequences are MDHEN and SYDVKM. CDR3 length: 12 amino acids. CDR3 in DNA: TGTGCCAGCAGGGGCGGCAACACTGAAGCTTTCTTT. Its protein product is CASRGGNTEAFF.

CDR3 sequence (DNA): TGTGCCATCAGTGAGTCATCCGTTCCCGAGACCCAGTACTTC. Protein: CAISESSVPETQYF. The V and J genes are TRBV10-3 and TRBJ2-5; D gene uncertain. The germline gives CDR1 ENHRY, CDR2 SYGVKD. Trimming stripped 0 bases from V and 5 bases from J, with 10 bases between. The length of the CDR3 is 14 residues.

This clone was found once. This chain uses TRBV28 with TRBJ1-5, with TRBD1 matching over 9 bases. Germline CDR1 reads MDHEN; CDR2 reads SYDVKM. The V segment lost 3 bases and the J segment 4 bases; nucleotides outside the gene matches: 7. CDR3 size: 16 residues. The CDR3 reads CASSLSQGAWNQPQHF. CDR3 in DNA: TGTGCCAGCAGTTTGTCACAGGGGGCATGGAATCAGCCCCAGCATTTT.

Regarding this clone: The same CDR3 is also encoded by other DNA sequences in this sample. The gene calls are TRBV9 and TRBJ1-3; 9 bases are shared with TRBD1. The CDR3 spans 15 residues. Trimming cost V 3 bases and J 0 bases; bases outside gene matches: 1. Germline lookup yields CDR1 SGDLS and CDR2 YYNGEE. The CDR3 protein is CASSAGQGSGNTIYF. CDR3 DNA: TGTGCCAGCAGCGCGGGACAGGGCTCTGGAAACACCATATATTTT.

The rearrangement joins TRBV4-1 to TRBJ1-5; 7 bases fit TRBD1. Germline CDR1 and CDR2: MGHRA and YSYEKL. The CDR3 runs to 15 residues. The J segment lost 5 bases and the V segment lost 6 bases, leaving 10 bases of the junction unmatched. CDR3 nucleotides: TGCGCCAGCAGTTCTCACCGGGACAGTTATCAGCCCCAGCATTTT. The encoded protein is CASSSHRDSYQPQHF.

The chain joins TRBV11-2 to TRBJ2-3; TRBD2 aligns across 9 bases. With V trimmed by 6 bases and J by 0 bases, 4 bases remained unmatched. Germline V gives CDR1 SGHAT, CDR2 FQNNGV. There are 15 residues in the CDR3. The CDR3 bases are TGTGCCAGCAGATTCACTAGCGGGAGCACAGATACGCAGTATTTT. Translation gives CASRFTSGSTDTQYF.

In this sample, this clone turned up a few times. The CDR3 DNA reads TGTGCCAGCAGTGAGGACAGGTACAATCAGCCCCAGCATTTT. Translated: CASSEDRYNQPQHF. The rearrangement links TRBV2 to TRBJ1-5; TRBD1 matches at 7 bases. V lost 3 bases, J lost 3 bases, and 2 bases stayed unmatched. Germline lookup yields CDR1 SNHLY and CDR2 FYNNEI. The CDR3 totals 14 residues.

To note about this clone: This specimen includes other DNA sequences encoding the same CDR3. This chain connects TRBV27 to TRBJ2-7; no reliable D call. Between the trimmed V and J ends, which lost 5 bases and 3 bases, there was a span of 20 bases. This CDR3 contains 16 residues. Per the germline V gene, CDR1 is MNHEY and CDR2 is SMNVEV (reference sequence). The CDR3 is CASSPSLGESSYEQYF. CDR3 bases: TGTGCCAGCAGTCCTTCCCTTGGCGAGAGTAGCTACGAGCAGTACTTC.